This T cell receptor (beta chain) was documented in a study of blood T cell repertoires in COVID-19. Study background: T cells, B-cell-depleted T cells, or PBMCs supplied cDNA or gDNA.

This CDR3 spans 13 amino acids. In germline, CDR1 is SGHRS, CDR2 YFSETQ. Trimming left V 4 bases short and J 5 bases short, with 12 bases between. Sequencing used immunoSEQ multiplex PCR; TCRdb keeps in-frame clones, though not all of them. The sample has 190,000 or so clones; approximately 86% are singletons. No more than 2 weeks before study entry, exposed participants had met a case of COVID-19. The rearrangement links TRBV5-1 to TRBJ1-1; D possibly corresponds to TRBD1 (6 bases). Sequenced material: PBMCs or T cells enriched from blood (not recorded which). The TCR sequence derives from a woman under 40 who had been exposed to COVID-19. The DNA of the CDR3 is TGCGCCAGCAGCCCACAGGGATGGACTGAAGCTTTCTTT. Amino acid sequence: CASSPQGWTEAFF. Variable domain in full (rest from reference TRBV5-1 and TRBJ1-1): KAGVTQTPRYLIKTRGQQVTLSCSPISGHRSVSWYQQTPGQGLQFLFEYFSETQRNKGNFPGRFSGRQFSNSRSEMNVSTLELGDSALYLCASSPQGWTEAFFGQGTRLTVV.